These T cell receptor beta chains were read from a single sample in a study of blood T cell repertoires in COVID-19. The protocol was immunoSEQ multiplex PCR, while the TCRdb copy is restricted to in-frame clones and leaves out a portion. Of about 67,000 clones listed, roughly nine tenths were seen once; the top ten hold just under 4.5%. Sample: peripheral blood. The source of these receptors is a man aged 45-65 years with active COVID-19. Each CDR3 is given with its conserved first and last residue. A D gene is named only where the DNA matches it firmly. Clone size is given for some rows only: seen once, a few or many times, or a class if the clone is expanded.

CDR3nt: TGTGCCAGTAGTATAACCGGGAGTTCAGATACGCAGTATTTT
CDR3aa: CASSITGSSDTQYF
len: 14
abundance: -
v_gene: TRBV19
d_gene: -
j_gene: TRBJ2-3

CDR3nt: TGTGCCAGCAGCGACAGACTGAACACTGAAGCTTTCTTT
CDR3aa: CASSDRLNTEAFF
len: 13
abundance: -
v_gene: TRBV2
d_gene: -
j_gene: TRBJ1-1

CDR3nt: TGCGCCAGCAGCAGAACCATCCCGGGACAGGGGGAAGCTTTCTTT
CDR3aa: CASSRTIPGQGEAFF
len: 15
abundance: -
v_gene: TRBV5-1
d_gene: TRBD1
j_gene: TRBJ1-1

CDR3nt: TGTGCCAGCAGCTCTGGACTAGCGGGGGGTCAGGGTCCCCAAGAGACCCAGTACTTC
CDR3aa: CASSSGLAGGQGPQETQYF
len: 19
abundance: -
v_gene: TRBV11-3
d_gene: TRBD2
j_gene: TRBJ2-5

CDR3nt: TGTGCCAGTAGGGGACAGGGTTTTGGGAAGTCCACAGATACGCAGTATTTT
CDR3aa: CASRGQGFGKSTDTQYF
len: 17
abundance: -
v_gene: TRBV19
d_gene: TRBD1
j_gene: TRBJ2-3

CDR3nt: TGTGCCACCAGCAGAGGGGGCCTCAGAAATACGCAGTATTTT
CDR3aa: CATSRGGLRNTQYF
len: 14
abundance: -
v_gene: TRBV15
d_gene: -
j_gene: TRBJ2-3

CDR3nt: TGTGCCAGCTCACCAAAGGGGGTCGGAGAAGGGTCACCCCTCCACTTT
CDR3aa: CASSPKGVGEGSPLHF
len: 16
abundance: once
v_gene: TRBV18
d_gene: -
j_gene: TRBJ1-6

CDR3nt: TGTGCCTGGGAGGAGGATAACTATGGCTACACCTTC
CDR3aa: CAWEEDNYGYTF
len: 12
abundance: -
v_gene: TRBV30
d_gene: -
j_gene: TRBJ1-2

CDR3nt: TGTGCCAGCAGCTTCCTCCGGGCTCCGGGGTCTGAAGCTTTCTTT
CDR3aa: CASSFLRAPGSEAFF
len: 15
abundance: few
v_gene: TRBV7-2
d_gene: -
j_gene: TRBJ1-1

CDR3nt: TGTGCCAGCAGTTTTTCAGGGTCCTACGAGCAGTACTTC
CDR3aa: CASSFSGSYEQYF
len: 13
abundance: -
v_gene: TRBV6-2/TRBV6-3
d_gene: -
j_gene: TRBJ2-7

CDR3nt: TGTGCCAGCAGCTTTGATGGGGGGGAGACCCAGTACTTC
CDR3aa: CASSFDGGETQYF
len: 13
abundance: -
v_gene: TRBV11-1
d_gene: -
j_gene: TRBJ2-5

CDR3nt: TGCGCCAGCAGCTTGGGTTTCTTAGGCTACACCTTC
CDR3aa: CASSLGFLGYTF
len: 12
abundance: -
v_gene: TRBV5-1
d_gene: -
j_gene: TRBJ1-2

CDR3nt: TGTGCCAGCAGTCCAGCGGTCTCCTACGAGCAGTACTTC
CDR3aa: CASSPAVSYEQYF
len: 13
abundance: -
v_gene: TRBV6-6
d_gene: -
j_gene: TRBJ2-7

CDR3nt: TGTGCCAGCAGTTACTCGAACAGTTTCATGAACACTGAAGCTTTCTTT
CDR3aa: CASSYSNSFMNTEAFF
len: 16
abundance: few
v_gene: TRBV6-5
d_gene: -
j_gene: TRBJ1-1

CDR3nt: TGTGCCACCAGTGATGCTGGACAGGGCGCCACAGATACGCAGTATTTT
CDR3aa: CATSDAGQGATDTQYF
len: 16
abundance: -
v_gene: TRBV24-1
d_gene: TRBD1
j_gene: TRBJ2-3

CDR3nt: TGCGCCAGCAGCTTGTGGGGCGGGAGTACCAATGAGCAGTTCTTC
CDR3aa: CASSLWGGSTNEQFF
len: 15
abundance: -
v_gene: TRBV5-1
d_gene: TRBD2
j_gene: TRBJ2-1

CDR3nt: TGTGCCAGCAGCTTAGAGGGGGCGGGTCAGCCCCAGCATTTT
CDR3aa: CASSLEGAGQPQHF
len: 14
abundance: -
v_gene: TRBV7-9
d_gene: TRBD1
j_gene: TRBJ1-5

CDR3nt: TGTGCCAGCACCCAACGGAGCACAGATACGCAGTATTTT
CDR3aa: CASTQRSTDTQYF
len: 13
abundance: -
v_gene: TRBV12-3/TRBV12-4
d_gene: -
j_gene: TRBJ2-3

CDR3nt: TGCGCCAGCAGCTACGGGACAGGGGGCGAAAAACTGTTTTTT
CDR3aa: CASSYGTGGEKLFF
len: 14
abundance: -
v_gene: TRBV5-1
d_gene: TRBD1
j_gene: TRBJ1-4

CDR3nt: TGTGCCAGCAGGGAGGGCAGGGGGCCATACTATGGCTACACCTTC
CDR3aa: CASREGRGPYYGYTF
len: 15
abundance: -
v_gene: TRBV6-5
d_gene: TRBD1
j_gene: TRBJ1-2

CDR3nt: TGTGCCAGCAGCCATGGACTAGATACGCAGTATTTT
CDR3aa: CASSHGLDTQYF
len: 12
abundance: -
v_gene: TRBV7-2
d_gene: -
j_gene: TRBJ2-3

CDR3nt: TGTGCCAGCAGTCGGACTAGCGGGAGGGACACCGGGGAGCTGTTTTTT
CDR3aa: CASSRTSGRDTGELFF
len: 16
abundance: -
v_gene: TRBV6-2/TRBV6-3
d_gene: TRBD2
j_gene: TRBJ2-2

CDR3nt: TGTGCCAGCAGTCGGGGGTTATCGGGACTGACAGATACGCAGTATTTT
CDR3aa: CASSRGLSGLTDTQYF
len: 16
abundance: -
v_gene: TRBV2
d_gene: -
j_gene: TRBJ2-3

CDR3nt: TGCGCCAGCAGCCAAGAGTTACAGTACGGAAACACCATATATTTT
CDR3aa: CASSQELQYGNTIYF
len: 15
abundance: -
v_gene: TRBV4-1
d_gene: -
j_gene: TRBJ1-3

CDR3nt: TGTGCCAGCAGCTTAGACTCTAGCGGCTCCTACGAGCAGTACTTC
CDR3aa: CASSLDSSGSYEQYF
len: 15
abundance: -
v_gene: TRBV7-6
d_gene: TRBD2
j_gene: TRBJ2-7

CDR3nt: TGTGCCAGCACCCTTGGTAGCATTCAGTACTTC
CDR3aa: CASTLGSIQYF
len: 11
abundance: -
v_gene: TRBV12-3/TRBV12-4
d_gene: -
j_gene: TRBJ2-4

CDR3nt: TGTGCCAGTAGTACGGGGACAGGGAGCACCTACGAGCAGTACTTC
CDR3aa: CASSTGTGSTYEQYF
len: 15
abundance: -
v_gene: TRBV19
d_gene: TRBD1
j_gene: TRBJ2-7

CDR3nt: TGTGCCAGCAGCTACCCTAGCGGGATGAACACCGGGGAGCTGTTTTTT
CDR3aa: CASSYPSGMNTGELFF
len: 16
abundance: -
v_gene: TRBV9
d_gene: TRBD2
j_gene: TRBJ2-2

CDR3nt: TGTGCCAGCAGCTCGGTGGGACAGGGGGGTGAAAAACTGTTTTTT
CDR3aa: CASSSVGQGGEKLFF
len: 15
abundance: few
v_gene: TRBV5-6
d_gene: TRBD1
j_gene: TRBJ1-4

CDR3nt: TGTGCCATCAGGGCCGGCACAGATACGCAGTATTTT
CDR3aa: CAIRAGTDTQYF
len: 12
abundance: -
v_gene: TRBV10-3
d_gene: -
j_gene: TRBJ2-3

CDR3nt: TGTGCCAGCAGCCCGGCCCCAGGGCCCTACGAGCAGTACTTC
CDR3aa: CASSPAPGPYEQYF
len: 14
abundance: -
v_gene: TRBV5-5
d_gene: -
j_gene: TRBJ2-7

CDR3nt: TGTGCCATCAGTCCCCGGGACAGAGATGGCTACACCTTC
CDR3aa: CAISPRDRDGYTF
len: 13
abundance: -
v_gene: TRBV10-3
d_gene: TRBD1
j_gene: TRBJ1-2

CDR3nt: TGTGCCAGCAGCATAGGACTAGCGGCATGCACAGATACGCAGTATTTT
CDR3aa: CASSIGLAACTDTQYF
len: 16
abundance: -
v_gene: TRBV21-1
d_gene: -
j_gene: TRBJ2-3

CDR3nt: TGTGCCAGCAGGGGGACTAGCGGGGGCAGCTCCTACAATGAGCAGTTCTTC
CDR3aa: CASRGTSGGSSYNEQFF
len: 17
abundance: few
v_gene: TRBV2
d_gene: TRBD2
j_gene: TRBJ2-1

CDR3nt: TGTGCCAGCAGTCAAACATATACGGGACAAATGAACACTGAAGCTTTCTTT
CDR3aa: CASSQTYTGQMNTEAFF
len: 17
abundance: medium-sized
v_gene: TRBV3-1/TRBV3-2
d_gene: -
j_gene: TRBJ1-1

CDR3nt: TGTGCCAGCTCAGACCTTAGCGGGGGACAAGAGACCCAGTACTTC
CDR3aa: CASSDLSGGQETQYF
len: 15
abundance: -
v_gene: TRBV18
d_gene: TRBD2
j_gene: TRBJ2-5

CDR3nt: TGTGCCAGCAGCGTCACAGGGAACACTGAAGCTTTCTTT
CDR3aa: CASSVTGNTEAFF
len: 13
abundance: -
v_gene: TRBV2
d_gene: -
j_gene: TRBJ1-1

CDR3nt: TGTGCCAGCAGCCCGCGGGGGAATCAGCCCCAGCATTTT
CDR3aa: CASSPRGNQPQHF
len: 13
abundance: -
v_gene: TRBV3-1/TRBV3-2
d_gene: -
j_gene: TRBJ1-5

CDR3nt: TGTGCCAGCAGCTCCCCACTTGGGGACAGGGGAAACTATGGCTACACCTTC
CDR3aa: CASSSPLGDRGNYGYTF
len: 17
abundance: -
v_gene: TRBV9
d_gene: TRBD1
j_gene: TRBJ1-2

CDR3nt: TGTGCCTGCCCACAGGGAGCTGGAAACACCATATATTTT
CDR3aa: CACPQGAGNTIYF
len: 13
abundance: -
v_gene: TRBV30
d_gene: -
j_gene: TRBJ1-3

CDR3nt: TGTGCCATCAGTGAGTTCGGGACTAGCGGGACAGATACGCAGTATTTT
CDR3aa: CAISEFGTSGTDTQYF
len: 16
abundance: few
v_gene: TRBV10-3
d_gene: TRBD2
j_gene: TRBJ2-3

CDR3nt: TGTGCCAGCAACAGGGACAGGTCCTACGAGCAGTACTTC
CDR3aa: CASNRDRSYEQYF
len: 13
abundance: -
v_gene: TRBV6-5
d_gene: TRBD1
j_gene: TRBJ2-7

CDR3nt: TGTGCCAGCAGCTCGTCCGGGACAGGGGGCGCGAGTAGGTCCTACGAGCAGTACTTC
CDR3aa: CASSSSGTGGASRSYEQYF
len: 19
abundance: -
v_gene: TRBV11-3
d_gene: TRBD1
j_gene: TRBJ2-7

CDR3nt: TGCAGCGTTGTAGGCCCGAGCACAGGGGTTTCGACAGATACGCAGTATTTT
CDR3aa: CSVVGPSTGVSTDTQYF
len: 17
abundance: few
v_gene: TRBV29-1
d_gene: TRBD1
j_gene: TRBJ2-3

CDR3nt: TGTGCCAGCTCACCCACGCCAGGAGGGGCGAGTCATGGCTACACCTTC
CDR3aa: CASSPTPGGASHGYTF
len: 16
abundance: -
v_gene: TRBV18
d_gene: -
j_gene: TRBJ1-2

CDR3nt: TGTGCCAGCTCACAAGAGGGACGGGAGATTGAAAAACTGTTTTTT
CDR3aa: CASSQEGREIEKLFF
len: 15
abundance: -
v_gene: TRBV18
d_gene: -
j_gene: TRBJ1-4

CDR3nt: TGTGCCAGCAGCTTACGTGGCGGGGGGGCGACTAGCACAGATACGCAGTATTTT
CDR3aa: CASSLRGGGATSTDTQYF
len: 18
abundance: -
v_gene: TRBV7-3
d_gene: TRBD2
j_gene: TRBJ2-3

CDR3nt: TGTGCCAGCAGCTTGGCCCTCTCTAACTATGGCTACACCTTC
CDR3aa: CASSLALSNYGYTF
len: 14
abundance: -
v_gene: TRBV5-4
d_gene: -
j_gene: TRBJ1-2

CDR3nt: TGTGCCAGCAGTTGGTCCGGGACAGGGCTGGCCGAGCAGTACTTC
CDR3aa: CASSWSGTGLAEQYF
len: 15
abundance: -
v_gene: TRBV6-5
d_gene: TRBD1
j_gene: TRBJ2-7

CDR3nt: TGTGCCAGCAGCGTAGCTAACTTTTTCGCCGGGGAGCTGTTTTTT
CDR3aa: CASSVANFFAGELFF
len: 15
abundance: -
v_gene: TRBV9
d_gene: -
j_gene: TRBJ2-2

CDR3nt: TGTGCCAGCAGCCAGACAACAGACAGGGTACCATTCTTC
CDR3aa: CASSQTTDRVPFF
len: 13
abundance: -
v_gene: TRBV12-3/TRBV12-4
d_gene: TRBD1
j_gene: TRBJ2-1

CDR3nt: TGTGCCAGCAGTCCTAGCGGGGGGACCCAAGAGACCCAGTACTTC
CDR3aa: CASSPSGGTQETQYF
len: 15
abundance: -
v_gene: TRBV5-4
d_gene: TRBD2
j_gene: TRBJ2-5

CDR3nt: TGTGCCACCAGCAGAGAGGCGACAGCCACCGGGGAGCTGTTTTTT
CDR3aa: CATSREATATGELFF
len: 15
abundance: -
v_gene: TRBV15
d_gene: -
j_gene: TRBJ2-2

CDR3nt: TGTGCCAGCAGTTACCCGGGGAGATATGGCTACACCTTC
CDR3aa: CASSYPGRYGYTF
len: 13
abundance: -
v_gene: TRBV6-2/TRBV6-3
d_gene: -
j_gene: TRBJ1-2

CDR3nt: TGTGCCAGCAGCTTGTTGTCTAGCGGGGTCTTAGGGAACAATGAGCAGTTCTTC
CDR3aa: CASSLLSSGVLGNNEQFF
len: 18
abundance: -
v_gene: TRBV5-8
d_gene: TRBD2
j_gene: TRBJ2-1

CDR3nt: TGTGCCAGCAGCTTATCGCCCTCGACTAGCGGTGTATACGAGCAGTACTTC
CDR3aa: CASSLSPSTSGVYEQYF
len: 17
abundance: once
v_gene: TRBV11-3
d_gene: TRBD2
j_gene: TRBJ2-7

CDR3nt: TGTGCCAGCTCACCTGAGGTCGTCGGAGAAGCTTTCTTT
CDR3aa: CASSPEVVGEAFF
len: 13
abundance: once
v_gene: TRBV18
d_gene: -
j_gene: TRBJ1-1

CDR3nt: TGTGCCAGCAGACGCTACAGGGACACTGAAGCTTTCTTT
CDR3aa: CASRRYRDTEAFF
len: 13
abundance: -
v_gene: TRBV28
d_gene: -
j_gene: TRBJ1-1

CDR3nt: TGTGCCAGCAGTGGTGACACCACCCGATTCATCAATCAGCCCCAGCATTTT
CDR3aa: CASSGDTTRFINQPQHF
len: 17
abundance: -
v_gene: TRBV2
d_gene: -
j_gene: TRBJ1-5

CDR3nt: TGTGCCAGCAGCCAAGAGGGGACAGGGGACATCTATGGCTACACCTTC
CDR3aa: CASSQEGTGDIYGYTF
len: 16
abundance: -
v_gene: TRBV4-2
d_gene: TRBD1
j_gene: TRBJ1-2